The present TCR beta chain was sequenced within a study of shared clonotypes between healthy human individuals. Background on the study: CD4 naive and memory got three plates each, CD8 naive two, CD8 memory one. Study findings and constraints: On the whole, naive subsets had larger estimated richness than memory subsets had.

The donors, healthy adults who were HIV-negative, had experienced no recent acute infections or vaccinations. A CD45RA-negative memory subset and a CD45RA+ naive subset were separated from the CD4+ cells. The data were produced by immunoSEQ multiplex PCR, yet TCRdb's version contains in-frame clones alone and is incomplete. The sample has 740,000 or so clones, about 80% seen once; the top ten hold around 2%. With respect to this clone: Its antigen is still unknown.

The CDR3 sequence is 14 residues long. The V gene's germline CDR1 is ENHRY and CDR2 SYGVKD. Trimming at V came to 6 bases and at J to 1 base, leaving 5 bases not matched to a gene. This TCR was recovered from a woman in her thirties in good health. The sequencing input was memory CD4+ T cells sorted from blood. Described subset: CD45RA-negative fraction. V is TRBV10-3 and J is TRBJ1-1, with 7 nucleotides matching TRBD1. Here the CDR3 DNA reads TGTGCCATCAGCTCAGGGGGGGCGAACACTGAAGCTTTCTTT. This translates into CAISSGGANTEAFF.